This T cell receptor (beta chain) was identified in a study of blood T cell repertoires in COVID-19. Some clones are missing from TCRdb's copy, which holds only in-frame ones; the method was immunoSEQ multiplex PCR. Here the sample spans under 30,000 clones, around 86% being singletons. V was trimmed by 7 bases and J by 0 bases, leaving 12 bases between them. The V gene's germline CDR1 is LNHDA and CDR2 SQIVND (reference sequence). CDR3 length: 14 amino acids. The source material was peripheral blood. The J gene is TRBJ1-2, the V gene TRBV19; possible D gene TRBD1, 6 bases. The TCR was taken from a man between 50 and 59 years old with active COVID-19. Written as DNA, the CDR3 is TGTGCCAGTATAGGACAGAGAACTAACTATGGCTACACCTTC. Residues: CASIGQRTNYGYTF.